This T cell receptor beta chain stems from a study of blood T cells in healthy people across ages. Individuals who donated were healthy Caucasians from Russia aged roughly 6 to 95. On this clonotype: The antigen is unknown.

Overall study results and limits: Diversity estimates from one million T cells were considered underestimates.

For the second PCR, which ran for roughly 7 to 11 cycles, a sample-barcoded 5' primer and a J-beta primer mix were used. CDR3-containing paired-end reads numbering at least 2.5 million came from each sample. TCRdb fed the 5' RACE reads into MiXCR, producing one record per CDR3 protein. The data contain about 940,000 distinct CDR3 sequences, 48% of them singletons. The sample taken for sequencing was blood. The TCR originated in a man aged 30 to 45 in good health.

The CDR3: CASSQGDGSFLEKLFF. In DNA, the CDR3 is TGCGCCAGCAGCCAGGGGGACGGATCCTTCCTTGAAAAACTGTTTTTT. This sequence joins TRBV4-1 and TRBJ1-4; tentative D call: TRBD1 (5 bases). V gave up 3 bases and J gave up 7 bases, with 18 bases separating them. The CDR3 totals 16 residues. CDR1 is MGHRA and CDR2 is YSYEKL in the germline V gene.